This T cell receptor (beta chain) was obtained from a study of T-cell reconstitution after alpha-beta-depleted transplantation in children. Using unique molecular identifiers, the investigators prepared the TCRbeta library. TCRdb passed the PCR reads through MiXCR, listing each CDR3 protein once. The sample has 250,000 to 350,000 distinct CDR3 sequences, almost 10% seen once. Looked up from germline, CDR1 is DFQATT and CDR2 is SNEGSKA (reference sequence). This CDR3 is built from 15 residues. Trimming removed 0 bases from V and 4 bases from J; junction bases left unmatched: 6. The sequenced sample was PBMCs from the stem cell graft donor, obtained from the stem cell graft. The chain links TRBV20-1 to TRBJ2-1, with 7 positions matching TRBD2. The TCR comes from a human donor who donated a stem cell graft to a child with SCID. Written as DNA, the CDR3 is TGCAGTGCTAGAGATCCCCGGGGGGTTTACAATGAGCAGTTCTTC. Translation: CSARDPRGVYNEQFF.